These 29 T cell receptor beta chains were sequenced from one sample in a study of OX40 agonist ivuxolimab in advanced cancers. The data were produced by immunoSEQ multiplex PCR, yet TCRdb's version contains in-frame clones alone and is incomplete. This sample has about 77,000 clones, with 87% found just once. The sample was CD4+ or CD8+ T cells sorted from blood, taken in a trial of the OX40 agonist ivuxolimab. The source of these receptors is an adult with an advanced solid tumor such as melanoma, head and neck, liver or kidney cancer.

Of note for this clone: One junction end disagrees with the germline gene, perhaps due to a read error. This chain connects TRBV7-7 to TRBJ2-3, with D perhaps matching TRBD1 or TRBD2 (6 bases each). The CDR3 runs to 15 residues. Germline-derived CDR1 and CDR2 are SSHAT and FNYEAQ (reference sequence). Here the CDR3 reads CASSLAPGATDTQYF. In DNA form, the CDR3 reads TGTGCTAGCAGCTTAGCCCCGGGGGCAACAGATACGCAGTATTTT.

This clone was counted a few times. The chain couples TRBV19 to TRBJ2-4; 10 nucleotides agree with TRBD1. The germline V gene has CDR1 LNHDA and CDR2 SQIVND (reference sequence). V lost 5 bases, J lost 4 bases, and 2 bases stayed unmatched. CDR3 size: 14 residues. The CDR3 bases are TGTGCCAGTAGTCAGGGACAGGGGAAAAACATTCAGTACTTC. Residues: CASSQGQGKNIQYF.

V gene TRBV5-8 combines with J gene TRBJ1-6; D is uncertain. The germline CDR1 and CDR2 sequences are SGHTS and YDEGEE. The CDR3 runs to 14 residues. Trimming pared 1 base from V and 8 bases from J, leaving 10 bases between. CDR3 sequence: CASSLHSGDSPLHF. In DNA form, the CDR3 reads TGTGCCAGCAGCTTGCACAGCGGTGATTCACCCCTCCACTTT.

The chain is built from TRBV11-3 and TRBJ2-2, with D unresolved. This CDR3 has 12 amino acids. V was pared by 0 bases and J by 5 bases, with 1 base between. Germline loops: CDR1 SGHNT, CDR2 YENEEA. The CDR3, as DNA: TGTGCCAGCAGCTTAGAGACCGGGGAGCTGTTTTTT. This codes for CASSLETGELFF.

The V call is TRBV4-1, the J call TRBJ1-2; D is ambiguous. Trimming took 4 bases from V and 8 from J, leaving 20 bases between them. CDR3 length equals 15 residues. The germline CDR1 and CDR2 sequences are MGHRA and YSYEKL. CDR3 bases: TGCGCCAGCAGCCCGCCGGGTGCCGGGAGAAAGGGCTACACCTTC. It codes for CASSPPGAGRKGYTF.

The genes are TRBV2 and TRBJ1-2; D not resolved. Germline V gene sequence: CDR1 SNHLY, CDR2 FYNNEI. The V and J ends lost 3 bases and 8 bases respectively, with 13 bases between them. The CDR3 loop spans 13 amino acids. The CDR3, as DNA: TGTGCCAGCAGTGAGACGCGCGCCGGGGGCTACACCTTC. Translated, it gives CASSETRAGGYTF.

This chain uses TRBV25-1 with TRBJ1-1, with D tentatively TRBD1 (5 bases). Trimming cost V 3 bases and J 5 bases, with 16 bases left between them. The CDR3 has 15 amino acids. The germline gives CDR1 MGHDK, CDR2 SYGVNS. The DNA for the CDR3 is TGTGCCAGCAGTGAGGTCGGGGCCCGTCGGACTGAAGCTTTCTTT. This codes for CASSEVGARRTEAFF.

Of note for this clone: Other DNA sequences within the sample encode an identical CDR3. The chain employs TRBV10-2 and TRBJ1-5; the D is unclear. V was cut by 0 bases and J by 6 bases, with 9 bases left in between. This CDR3 has 14 residues. Germline loops: CDR1 WSHSY, CDR2 SAAADI. The CDR3 spells CASSESGVGQPQHF. Written as DNA, the CDR3 is TGCGCCAGCAGTGAGTCCGGGGTTGGTCAGCCCCAGCATTTT.

V and J are TRBV2 and TRBJ1-2; D gene unclear. Trimming shortened V by 1 base and J by 5 bases, and 5 bases separated the two germline ends. This CDR3 has 12 residues. Germline V gene sequence: CDR1 SNHLY, CDR2 FYNNEI. The CDR3 region is CASSEVRYGYTF. CDR3 DNA: TGTGCCAGCAGTGAAGTGAGGTATGGCTACACCTTC.

This clone was seen just once. This same CDR3 is encoded by further DNA sequences in the sample. This chain links TRBV12-5 with TRBJ2-3; D unresolved. The CDR3 covers 13 residues. CDR1 is LGHNT, CDR2 FRNRAP, per germline. The V end lost 2 bases, the J end lost 5 bases, and 8 bases lay between the germline ends. The CDR3 region is CASGLTPGDTQYF. Written as DNA, the CDR3 is TGTGCTAGTGGTTTGACCCCAGGAGATACGCAGTATTTT.

This chain connects TRBV5-1 to TRBJ2-3, with TRBD2 identical over 11 bases. The V and J ends lost 1 base and 4 bases, in that order; junction bases with no gene match: 8. This CDR3 spans 17 amino acids. The germline CDR1 and CDR2 sequences are SGHRS and YFSETQ. CDR3 sequence reads: CASSLSRGLAGADTQYF. The CDR3 DNA sequence: TGCGCCAGCAGCTTGTCCCGCGGACTAGCGGGCGCAGATACGCAGTATTTT.

The rearrangement uses TRBV4-3 and TRBJ1-4, with D possibly matching TRBD1 (6 bases). Looked up from germline, CDR1 is LGHNA and CDR2 is YSLEER. CDR3 length: 14 residues. V was shortened by 2 bases and J by 8 bases, with 12 bases between the two germline ends. CDR3 sequence (DNA): TGCGCCAGCAGCCAAAACAGGGCGGGAGAAAAACTGTTTTTT. It translates to CASSQNRAGEKLFF.

The chain carries TRBV30 and TRBJ2-7; unclear D gene. This CDR3 spans 11 amino acids. The ends were cut back, 0 bases at V and 3 bases at J, with 3 bases in the middle. Germline CDR1 is GTSNPN and CDR2 is SVGIG (reference sequence). CDR3 coding DNA: TGTGCCTGGAGTGTAGTCTACGAGCAGTACTTC. The encoded protein is CAWSVVYEQYF. Together with reference TRBV30 and TRBJ2-7, the CDR3 gives the full variable domain: SQTIHQWPATLVQPVGSPLSLECTVEGTSNPNLYWYRQAAGRGLQLLFYSVGIGQISSEVPQNLSASRPQDRQFILSSKKLLLSDSGFYLCAWSVVYEQYFGPGTRLTVT.

This chain uses TRBV7-2 with TRBJ2-1; D unclear. This CDR3 has 13 amino acids. Trimming left V 2 bases short and J 9 bases short, with 11 bases between. Germline CDR1 SGHTA, CDR2 FQGNSA. The CDR3 loop reads CASSLRRAREQFF. The DNA of the CDR3 is TGTGCCAGCAGCTTAAGACGTGCCCGTGAGCAGTTCTTC.

This clone was observed a single time. The CDR3 sequence is CASSYSGLKGQAFF. The CDR3 coding sequence is TGTGCCAGCAGTTATAGCGGATTAAAAGGGCAAGCTTTCTTT. The chain uses TRBV6-5 and TRBJ1-1; D is ambiguous. V was shortened by 3 bases and J by 9 bases, with 17 bases between the two germline ends. There are 14 residues in the CDR3. The germline V gene has CDR1 MNHEY and CDR2 SVGAGI.

The V and J genes are TRBV19 and TRBJ2-7; tentatively, D is TRBD1 (6 bases). V was pared by 3 bases and J by 5 bases, with 26 bases between. Per the germline V gene, CDR1 is LNHDA and CDR2 is SQIVND (reference sequence). The CDR3 is 18 residues long. CDR3 bases: TGTGCCAGTAGTATTGGACAGTCCCAACCTGGCCCAAAAAACGAGCAGTACTTC. Its translation is CASSIGQSQPGPKNEQYF.

The table lists this clone with a few counts. The genes are TRBV18 and TRBJ2-7, with D possibly TRBD1 on 5 matching bases. V was pared by 6 bases and J by 1 base, with 10 bases between. Germline lookup yields CDR1 KGHSH and CDR2 LQKENI. CDR3 size: 13 residues. The CDR3 protein is CASSLGHSYEQYF. CDR3 nucleotides: TGTGCCAGCTCTCTCGGACATTCCTACGAGCAGTACTTC.

The chain employs TRBV5-5 and TRBJ2-7, with D tentatively TRBD1 (6 bases). Germline V gene sequence: CDR1 SGHKS, CDR2 YYEKEE (reference sequence). The germline V and J ends were trimmed by 2 bases and 1 base, with 13 bases remaining between them. This CDR3 spans 15 amino acids. CDR3 sequence reads: CASSLGGELSYEQYF. CDR3 bases: TGTGCCAGCAGCTTAGGGGGTGAGTTGTCCTACGAGCAGTACTTC.

The chain uses TRBV2 and TRBJ2-2, with TRBD2 as a possible D gene (6 bases). Germline V CDR1 and CDR2: SNHLY, FYNNEI. The CDR3 length is 14 residues. The V end lost 3 bases, the J end lost 5 bases, and 10 bases lay between the germline ends. CDR3 sequence reads: CASSDQGGTGELFF. CDR3 DNA sequence: TGTGCCAGCAGTGATCAGGGAGGAACCGGGGAGCTGTTTTTT.

The genes are TRBV6-1 and TRBJ1-3; possibly TRBD1 for D (6 bases). Germline V gene sequence: CDR1 MNHNS, CDR2 SASEGT. CDR3 length: 19 amino acids. Trimming shortened V by 3 bases and J by 2 bases, and 23 bases separated the two germline ends. The CDR3, as DNA: TGTGCCAGCAGTGAGATGTATACGGCAGGGGTAGTTGCTGGAAACACCATATATTTT. This translates into CASSEMYTAGVVAGNTIYF.

The gene calls are TRBV5-4 and TRBJ2-3; D possibly corresponds to TRBD2 (5 bases). The ends were cut back, 2 bases at V and 1 base at J, with 11 bases in the middle. The CDR3 runs to 15 residues. Germline V lookup: CDR1 SGHNT, CDR2 YYREEE (reference sequence). The DNA of the CDR3 is TGTGCCAGCAGCTTAACGTCGCGGGGCACAGATACGCAGTATTTT. Its translation: CASSLTSRGTDTQYF. Complete variable domain (other parts from reference TRBV5-4 and TRBJ2-3): ETGVTQSPTHLIKTRGQQVTLRCSSQSGHNTVSWYQQALGQGPQFIFQYYREEENGRGNFPPRFSGLQFPNYSSELNVNALELDDSALYLCASSLTSRGTDTQYFGPGTRLTVL.

V and J are TRBV18 and TRBJ2-6; TRBD1 matches 8 bases. Germline lookup yields CDR1 KGHSH and CDR2 LQKENI. This CDR3 has 18 residues. V trimming: 2 bases; J trimming: 0 bases; junction bases outside the gene matches: 6. CDR3 nucleotide sequence: TGTGCCAGCTCACCATTACAGGGGGGTAACTCTGGGGCCAACGTCCTGACTTTC. The encoded protein is CASSPLQGGNSGANVLTF.

The chain is built from TRBV6-1 and TRBJ1-3; no definite D call. Trimming cost V 2 bases and J 0 bases, with 11 bases left between them. The CDR3 is 16 amino acids. Germline loops: CDR1 MNHNS, CDR2 SASEGT. The CDR3 region has the DNA TGTGCCAGCAGTGAACAACACGGACGCTCTGGAAACACCATATATTTT. Protein sequence: CASSEQHGRSGNTIYF.

J is TRBJ1-5 and V is TRBV10-3; 7 bases match TRBD1. The J segment lost 2 bases and the V segment lost 0 bases, leaving 10 bases of the junction unmatched. This CDR3 comprises 18 residues. Germline-derived CDR1 and CDR2 are ENHRY and SYGVKD. DNA for the CDR3: TGTGCCATCAGTGAGTCAGGGGGCTTCTCCACCGGCAATCAGCCCCAGCATTTT. Its protein is CAISESGGFSTGNQPQHF.

The rearrangement links TRBV2 to TRBJ2-3, with D possibly called TRBD1 or TRBD2 (7 bases each). Trimming removed 7 bases at V and 2 bases at J, with 16 bases between. The CDR3 consists of 15 residues. Per germline, CDR1 SNHLY and CDR2 FYNNEI. In DNA, the CDR3 is TGTGCCAGCATGGCGGCAGGGGGGGACACAGATACGCAGTATTTT. Translation gives CASMAAGGDTDTQYF.

The V and J genes are TRBV18 and TRBJ2-6; 7 bases are shared with TRBD1. This CDR3 comprises 14 residues. In germline, CDR1 is KGHSH, CDR2 LQKENI. Losses at the gene ends were 5 bases for V and 2 bases for J; bases not matched to a gene: 0. CDR3 region: CASSDRAGANVLTF. The CDR3 nucleotides are TGTGCCAGCTCAGACAGGGCTGGGGCCAACGTCCTGACTTTC.

This clone appeared a few times. V usage is TRBV13 and J usage is TRBJ1-1; perhaps TRBD1 as D (6 bases). The CDR3 loop spans 15 amino acids. Trimming left V 5 bases short and J 1 base short, with 14 bases between. Germline CDR1 is PRHDT and CDR2 is FYEKMQ (reference sequence). The CDR3 DNA reads TGTGCCAGCAGCCCTAGTGGGGGGCCGAACACTGAAGCTTTCTTT. Protein product: CASSPSGGPNTEAFF.

In this sample, this clone turned up a few times. The rearrangement links TRBV6-1 to TRBJ1-4, with a tentative D call TRBD1 (5 bases). The CDR3 has 17 residues. V was cut by 2 bases and J by 1 base, with 14 bases left in between. The V gene's germline CDR1 is MNHNS and CDR2 SASEGT. The CDR3: CASSEKGRGRTNEKLFF. The CDR3 DNA reads as TGTGCCAGCAGTGAAAAAGGGAGGGGTCGAACTAATGAAAAACTGTTTTTT.

The chain has TRBV27 and TRBJ1-5, with a possible D match to TRBD1 (6 bases). CDR1 MNHEY and CDR2 SMNVEV come from the germline V gene (reference sequence). V lost 8 bases to trimming and J lost 2 bases, with 16 bases between them. The CDR3 is 15 amino acids. CDR3 region: CASGWGQVGNQPQHF. The CDR3 coding sequence is TGTGCCAGCGGGTGGGGGCAGGTTGGCAATCAGCCCCAGCATTTT.